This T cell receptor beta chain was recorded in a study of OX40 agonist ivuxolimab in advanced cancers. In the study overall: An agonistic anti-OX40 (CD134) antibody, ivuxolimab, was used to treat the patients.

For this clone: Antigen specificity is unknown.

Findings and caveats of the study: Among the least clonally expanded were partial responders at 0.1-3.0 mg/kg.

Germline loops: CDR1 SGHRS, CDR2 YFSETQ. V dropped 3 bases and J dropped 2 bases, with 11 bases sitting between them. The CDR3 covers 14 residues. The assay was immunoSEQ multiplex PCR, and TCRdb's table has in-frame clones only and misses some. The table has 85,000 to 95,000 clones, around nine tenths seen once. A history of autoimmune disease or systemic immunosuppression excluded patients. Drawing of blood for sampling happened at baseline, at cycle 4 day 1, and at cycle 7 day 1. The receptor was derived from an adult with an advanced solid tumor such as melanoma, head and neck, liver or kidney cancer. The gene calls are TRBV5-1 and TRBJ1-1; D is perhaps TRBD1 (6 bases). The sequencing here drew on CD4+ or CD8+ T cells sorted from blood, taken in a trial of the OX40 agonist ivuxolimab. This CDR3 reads CASSSWTANTEAFF. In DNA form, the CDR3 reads TGCGCCAGCAGCTCCTGGACAGCCAACACTGAAGCTTTCTTT.